This record concerns one T cell receptor (beta chain) sequence. Its antigen is still unknown. Profiled with immunoSEQ multiplex PCR; TCRdb holds only in-frame clones, not every one. The data show more than 75,000 clones, more than 80% seen once. These data originate in a study of OX40 agonist ivuxolimab in advanced cancers. Study-wide points: Clonal expansion by week 6 occurred in CD4+ and CD8+ blood T cells (at 0.1 to 3.0 mg/kg).

V dropped 5 bases and J dropped 7 bases, with 20 bases sitting between them. Germline values: CDR1 SGHTA, CDR2 FQGNSA. The CDR3 is 15 amino acids. This sequence joins TRBV7-2 and TRBJ2-5; a possible D gene is TRBD1 (6 bases). The sample consisted of CD4+ or CD8+ T cells sorted from blood, taken in a trial of the OX40 agonist ivuxolimab. This clonotype was obtained from an adult with an advanced solid tumor such as melanoma, head and neck, liver or kidney cancer. The CDR3 here is CASSAGLGDTGTQYF. The CDR3 region has the DNA TGTGCCAGCAGCGCGGGTCTAGGGGACACTGGGACCCAGTACTTC.